This TCR beta chain was obtained from a study of shared clonotypes between healthy human individuals. Authors' methods: ImmunoSEQ output held junction-only sequences without quality scores, so filtering differed. TCRdb keeps only in-frame clones here, not all; method: immunoSEQ multiplex PCR. That table furnishes V, J and clone size, whereas the DNA furnished D and trimming. The top ten hold 0.6% to 0.75% of the sample, which has around 1.1 million clones, about 84% seen once. Per germline, CDR1 SGHNT and CDR2 YENEEA. Trimming pared 5 bases from V and 0 bases from J, leaving 7 bases between. The CDR3 runs 14 residues.

The source material was memory CD4+ T cells from PBMCs. Subset noted: CD45RA-negative fraction. This chain uses TRBV11-3 with TRBJ2-2; unclear D gene. The source of this sequence is a man aged 18-30 years in good health. Some clones in this sample may be carry-over from other donors' samples. CDR3 coding DNA: TGTGCCAGCAGCCCCGGCTCGAACACCGGGGAGCTGTTTTTT. This sequence encodes CASSPGSNTGELFF. Combining the CDR3 with reference TRBV11-3 and TRBJ2-2 gives the whole variable domain EAGVVQSPRYKIIEKKQPVAFWCNPISGHNTLYWYLQNLGQGPELLIRYENEEAVDDSQLPKDRFSAERLKGVDSTLKIQPAELGDSAVYLCASSPGSNTGELFFGEGSRLTVL.